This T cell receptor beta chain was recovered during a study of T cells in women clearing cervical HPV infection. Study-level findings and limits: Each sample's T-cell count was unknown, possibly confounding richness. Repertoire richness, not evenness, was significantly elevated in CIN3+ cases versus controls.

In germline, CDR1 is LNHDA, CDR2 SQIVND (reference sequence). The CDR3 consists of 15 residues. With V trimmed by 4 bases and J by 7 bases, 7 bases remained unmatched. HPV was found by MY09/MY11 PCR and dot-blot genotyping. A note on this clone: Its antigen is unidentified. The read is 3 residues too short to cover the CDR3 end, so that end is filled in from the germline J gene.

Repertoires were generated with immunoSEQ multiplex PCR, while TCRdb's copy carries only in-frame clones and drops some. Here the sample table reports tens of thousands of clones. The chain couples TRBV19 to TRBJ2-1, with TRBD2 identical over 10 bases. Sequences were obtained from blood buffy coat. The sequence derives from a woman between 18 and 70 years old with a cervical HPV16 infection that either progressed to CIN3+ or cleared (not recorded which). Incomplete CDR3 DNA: TGTGCCAGTAGTACAGCTAGCGGGAGAGGGAATGAG. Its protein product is CASSTASGRGNE. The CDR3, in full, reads CASSTASGRGNEQFF.